The 29 T cell receptor beta chains reported below all come from one sample, sequenced in a study of cytomegalovirus exposure and HLA in healthy donors. Both 60 Vbeta primers and 13 Jbeta primers went into the PCR. Method: immunoSEQ multiplex PCR; TCRdb's copy keeps in-frame clones and lacks some. The sample has approximately 120,000 clones; 75% to 85% are singletons. Sequenced material: PBMCs. Receptors originate from a man aged 30-40 years in good health and CMV-seropositive.

This clone was found a few times. This chain uses TRBV2 with TRBJ1-6; perhaps TRBD1 as D (5 bases). The CDR3 spans 12 residues. Germline values: CDR1 SNHLY, CDR2 FYNNEI. V lost 6 bases, J lost 13 bases, and 13 bases lay in between. The CDR3 sequence is CASSFSGVPLHF. Here the CDR3 DNA reads TGTGCCAGCAGCTTCTCGGGGGTTCCCCTCCACTTT.

The rearrangement joins TRBV19 to TRBJ2-7, with D possibly matching TRBD2 (5 bases). V was cut by 2 bases and J by 3 bases, with 11 bases left in between. This CDR3 contains 14 residues. The germline V gene encodes CDR1 LNHDA and CDR2 SQIVND (reference sequence). The CDR3 reads CASSIFPGNYEQYF. CDR3 bases: TGTGCCAGTAGTATATTCCCGGGAAACTACGAGCAGTACTTC.

The CDR3 sequence: CASSALAGGTDTQYF. The DNA for the CDR3 is TGTGCCAGCAGCGCATTAGCGGGGGGCACAGATACGCAGTATTTT. This chain links TRBV7-9 with TRBJ2-3; 9 positions match TRBD2. The CDR3 extends over 15 amino acids. V shed 5 bases and J 1 base; nucleotides not matched to a gene: 4. CDR1 and CDR2 from the germline V gene are SEHNR and FQNEAQ (reference sequence).

CDR3 sequence: CASSTSRGGELFF. DNA of the CDR3: TGTGCCAGCAGCACCTCTCGGGGCGGGGAGCTGTTTTTT. This chain connects TRBV6-5 to TRBJ2-2; a possible D gene is TRBD2 (5 bases). The CDR3 consists of 13 residues. Germline CDR1 and CDR2: MNHEY and SVGAGI. V was shortened by 6 bases and J by 7 bases, with 12 bases between the two germline ends.

This rearrangement joins TRBV6-5 to TRBJ2-7; tentative D call: TRBD2 (7 bases). Germline CDR1 reads MNHEY; CDR2 reads SVGAGI. Trimming cost V 2 bases and J 2 bases, with 13 bases left between them. The CDR3 spans 15 residues. This chain's CDR3 is CASSYTGGPAYEQYF. For the CDR3, the DNA is TGTGCCAGCAGTTACACCGGGGGGCCCGCCTACGAGCAGTACTTC.

The chain couples TRBV7-9 to TRBJ1-2; 7 positions match TRBD1. V gave up 5 bases and J gave up 0 bases; unmatched junction bases: 3. Per germline, CDR1 SEHNR and CDR2 FQNEAQ (reference sequence). CDR3 length: 14 amino acids. The CDR3 here is CASSTGTANYGYTF. The CDR3 DNA reads TGTGCCAGCAGCACCGGGACAGCTAACTATGGCTACACCTTC. Looking up the rest from reference TRBV7-9 and TRBJ1-2 gives the full variable domain: DTGVSQNPRHKITKRGQNVTFRCDPISEHNRLYWYRQTLGQGPEFLTYFQNEAQLEKSRLLSDRFSAERPKGSFSTLEIQRTEQGDSAMYLCASSTGTANYGYTFGSGTRLTVV.

By frequency in the sample, this clone is large. This chain links TRBV2 with TRBJ2-1, with TRBD2 matching over 13 bases. CDR3 length equals 15 residues. With 6 bases clipped from V and 7 bases from J, the junction kept 6 bases outside the gene matches. Germline V gene lookup returns CDR1 SNHLY and CDR2 FYNNEI. CDR3 nucleotide sequence: TGTGCCAGCAGACTGACTAGCGGGGGGTTGAATGAGCAGTTCTTC. Translating it yields CASRLTSGGLNEQFF.

As DNA, the CDR3 is TGTGCCAGCAGCGTAGGGGCAGGAGGGATTCTATACGAGCAGTACTTC. Its protein is CASSVGAGGILYEQYF. The V call is TRBV9, the J call TRBJ2-7; D is perhaps TRBD2 (6 bases). The CDR3 runs 16 residues. V lost 0 bases, J lost 4 bases, and 17 bases lay in between. Germline V lookup: CDR1 SGDLS, CDR2 YYNGEE.

The chain combines TRBV4-2 with TRBJ2-5; D might be TRBD2 (6 bases). V gave up 1 base and J gave up 3 bases, with 9 bases separating them. Germline V gives CDR1 LGHNA, CDR2 YNFKEQ. The CDR3 has 14 amino acids. DNA for the CDR3: TGTGCCAGCAGCCAAGGACTAGAAGAAGAGACCCAGTACTTC. As protein: CASSQGLEEETQYF.

The chain has TRBV25-1 and TRBJ2-3; a weak D match, TRBD2 (6 bases). From germline, CDR1 is MGHDK and CDR2 SYGVNS. The CDR3 extends over 16 amino acids. V shed 7 bases and J shed 1 base, with 18 bases lying between them. The CDR3 DNA is TGTGCCAGCATATCACACGCTAGCGAAGGCACAGATACGCAGTATTTT. This codes for CASISHASEGTDTQYF.

The chain carries TRBV12-5 and TRBJ2-1; tentative D call: TRBD1 (5 bases). CDR3 size: 15 residues. Trimming shortened V by 6 bases and J by 0 bases, and 12 bases separated the two germline ends. The germline gives CDR1 LGHNT, CDR2 FRNRAP. CDR3 bases: TGTGCTAGTGGCTTTTTAGACAGCTCCTACAATGAGCAGTTCTTC. Protein product: CASGFLDSSYNEQFF.

The rearrangement joins TRBV10-3 to TRBJ1-2, with 9 bases aligning to TRBD1. There are 13 residues in the CDR3. Germline values: CDR1 ENHRY, CDR2 SYGVKD. V dropped 6 bases and J dropped 8; count of bases not matched to a gene: 7. CDR3 sequence reads: CAIRLDRGSGYTF. The CDR3 DNA follows: TGTGCCATCAGACTAGACAGGGGGAGCGGCTACACCTTC.

The gene calls are TRBV29-1 and TRBJ2-5, with 8 nucleotides matching TRBD1. The CDR3 length is 15 residues. The V and J ends lost 1 base and 1 base, in that order; junction bases with no gene match: 5. The germline CDR1 and CDR2 sequences are SQVTM and ANQGSEA. CDR3 bases: TGCAGCGTTGAAGTCTTCGGACAGGGCCAAGAGACCCAGTACTTC. Translating it yields CSVEVFGQGQETQYF.

This clone appeared once. V usage is TRBV5-6 and J usage is TRBJ2-1; a weak D match, TRBD2 (5 bases). CDR3 length: 14 residues. Trimming pared 1 base from V and 15 bases from J, leaving 20 bases between. The germline CDR1 and CDR2 sequences are SGHDT and YYEEEE. The CDR3 DNA sequence: TGTGCCAGCAGCTTGCTCGGGGTTCCCTTTGAATCGTTCTTC. Translating gives CASSLLGVPFESFF.

V and J are TRBV6-1 and TRBJ2-1, with a tentative D call TRBD2 (5 bases). This CDR3 contains 13 residues. Germline V lookup: CDR1 MNHNS, CDR2 SASEGT. Trimming pared 2 bases from V and 9 bases from J, leaving 11 bases between. The CDR3 loop reads CASSEQTGGEQFF. DNA for the CDR3: TGTGCCAGCAGTGAACAAACTGGAGGTGAGCAGTTCTTC.

CDR3 residues: CAISPDTYSNQPQHF. CDR3 bases: TGTGCCATCAGTCCTGACACCTATAGCAATCAGCCCCAGCATTTT. This chain links TRBV10-3 with TRBJ1-5, with D unclear. CDR1 and CDR2 from the germline V gene are ENHRY and SYGVKD. Trimming cost V 5 bases and J 0 bases, with 11 bases left between them. CDR3 length: 15 residues.

The rearrangement uses TRBV11-3 and TRBJ2-2; TRBD1 aligns across 8 bases. Losses at the gene ends were 5 bases for V and 2 bases for J; bases not matched to a gene: 4. CDR3 length equals 15 residues. CDR1 and CDR2 from the germline V gene are SGHNT and YENEEA. This chain's CDR3 is CASSEGQVNTGELFF. In DNA, the CDR3 is TGTGCCAGCAGCGAGGGACAGGTCAACACCGGGGAGCTGTTTTTT.

The rearrangement uses TRBV7-9 and TRBJ2-2; D is undetermined. The CDR3 has 14 residues. The germline V and J ends were trimmed by 3 bases and 1 base, with 6 bases remaining between them. In germline, CDR1 is SEHNR, CDR2 FQNEAQ (reference sequence). CDR3 residues: CASSFYQNTGELFF. In DNA form, the CDR3 reads TGTGCCAGCAGCTTCTACCAGAACACCGGGGAGCTGTTTTTT. Drawing the rest from reference TRBV7-9 and TRBJ2-2, the complete variable domain is DTGVSQNPRHKITKRGQNVTFRCDPISEHNRLYWYRQTLGQGPEFLTYFQNEAQLEKSRLLSDRFSAERPKGSFSTLEIQRTEQGDSAMYLCASSFYQNTGELFFGEGSRLTVL.

The genes are TRBV30 and TRBJ1-1; no clear D. Germline V gives CDR1 GTSNPN, CDR2 SVGIG (reference sequence). Trimming took off 0 bases at V and 0 bases at J, with 11 bases between the two ends. The CDR3 length is 15 residues. CDR3 nucleotides: TGTGCCTGGAGTGTACGGGAGGAGGTGAACACTGAAGCTTTCTTT. It translates to CAWSVREEVNTEAFF.

This chain uses TRBV5-8 with TRBJ1-4; D not resolved. The V gene's germline CDR1 is SGHTS and CDR2 YDEGEE. Trimming shortened V by 0 bases and J by 0 bases, and 12 bases separated the two germline ends. The CDR3 spans 17 residues. CDR3 bases: TGTGCCAGCAGCTTGGACGGTACGGGTGCAACTAATGAAAAACTGTTTTTT. It encodes CASSLDGTGATNEKLFF.

The chain has TRBV5-6 and TRBJ2-3; D might be TRBD1 (6 bases). The CDR3 has 14 amino acids. V lost 5 bases and J 2 bases, leaving 12 bases between the germline ends. CDR1 is SGHDT and CDR2 is YYEEEE in the germline V gene. This CDR3 is CASRDSTLTDTQYF. CDR3 sequence (DNA): TGTGCCAGCAGGGACAGCACTCTCACAGATACGCAGTATTTT.

The V gene is TRBV11-3, the J gene TRBJ2-5; 7 bases are a match to TRBD2. The J call may not be correct, given that the DNA end is closer to TRBJ2-7. CDR1 and CDR2 from the germline V gene are SGHNT and YENEEA. CDR3 size: 15 residues. CDR3 sequence (DNA): TGTGCCAGCAGCTTAGGAGCGGGGCCCACCTACGAGCAGTACTTC. Its translation: CASSLGAGPTYEQYF.

The chain has TRBV4-1 and TRBJ2-1, with TRBD1 matching 8 bases. CDR3 length: 14 residues. Germline trimming cut 2 bases from V and 6 bases from J; bases unmatched to any gene: 3. Germline V CDR1 and CDR2: MGHRA, YSYEKL. Here the CDR3 reads CASSQSTGGNEQFF. DNA of the CDR3: TGCGCCAGCAGCCAATCAACAGGGGGCAATGAGCAGTTCTTC.

This chain joins TRBV2 and TRBJ1-2, with D unclear. The CDR3 is 12 amino acids. V lost 5 bases to trimming and J lost 10 bases, with 14 bases between them. Germline CDR1 SNHLY, CDR2 FYNNEI. CDR3: CASSTIRDDYTF. CDR3 DNA: TGTGCCAGCAGTACCATACGGGATGACTACACCTTC.

The CDR3 DNA is TGTGCCAGCTCACCGGGGGGTCAGGGTGAATTCCTCTATGGCTACACCTTC. Protein sequence: CASSPGGQGEFLYGYTF. The V and J genes are TRBV18 and TRBJ1-2; possibly TRBD1 for D (5 bases). The CDR3 has 17 amino acids. Trimming shortened V by 3 bases and J by 4 bases, and 21 bases separated the two germline ends. Germline-derived CDR1 and CDR2 are KGHSH and LQKENI.

The chain employs TRBV13 and TRBJ1-1; tentative D call: TRBD1 (6 bases). CDR1 is PRHDT and CDR2 is FYEKMQ in the germline V gene (reference sequence). V lost 5 bases to trimming and J lost 6 bases, with 10 bases between them. This CDR3 comprises 12 residues. Written as DNA, the CDR3 is TGTGCCAGCAGCCGGAACAGGGCTGAAGCTTTCTTT. It encodes CASSRNRAEAFF.

The chain couples TRBV29-1 to TRBJ1-1, with 9 bases identical to TRBD1. The CDR3 totals 14 residues. Looked up from germline, CDR1 is SQVTM and CDR2 is ANQGSEA. J was trimmed by 1 base and V by 4 bases; bases with no gene match: 4. The CDR3 nucleotides are TGCAGCGTTGCCCCGACAGGGGGGAACACTGAAGCTTTCTTT. It translates to CSVAPTGGNTEAFF.

This chain uses TRBV19 with TRBJ2-5, with a weak D call TRBD2 (6 bases). The germline V and J ends were trimmed by 8 bases and 3 bases, with 16 bases remaining between them. Per germline, CDR1 LNHDA and CDR2 SQIVND (reference sequence). The CDR3 has 14 amino acids. As DNA, the CDR3 is TGTGCCAGTTCTCCAACGGGGGTAGAAGAGACCCAGTACTTC. This encodes CASSPTGVEETQYF.

The chain has TRBV2 and TRBJ1-5, with D hard to call. V gave up 5 bases and J gave up 8 bases, with 19 bases separating them. Germline V gene data show CDR1 as SNHLY and CDR2 as FYNNEI. CDR3 length: 15 amino acids. CDR3 protein: CASSPDKTPSKPQHF. CDR3 nucleotide sequence: TGTGCCAGCAGTCCCGACAAGACCCCCAGTAAGCCCCAGCATTTT.